This section outlines one T cell receptor beta chain sequence together with its context. Antigen unknown. The sample originates from a study of T cell responses to AZD1222 COVID-19 vaccine. General study results and limits: The span of vaccine-associated CD4 TCRs extended across spike, with dominance at 160-218 and 743-854. Following two doses of AZD1222, Spike-specific TCR breadth and depth rose. Clonal diversity was possibly underestimated; the donors were predominantly white British and more often female. At baseline, just six AZD1222 recipients tested seropositive.

Profiling relied on immunoSEQ multiplex PCR, and the TCRdb table lists in-frame clones only, not all of them. Of almost 80,000 clones in the sample, approximately 90% were seen once. CDR3 length: 12 amino acids. V lost 7 bases to trimming and J lost 7 bases, with 13 bases between them. Germline assignment: CDR1 MNHEY and CDR2 SMNVEV (reference sequence). This chain connects TRBV27 to TRBJ1-2; TRBD1 is a possible D gene (5 bases). The TCR sequence derives from an adult in good health. The sequencing used peripheral blood, collected on day 0 of AZD1222 vaccination. The CDR3 region has the DNA TGTGCCAGCAAGGGGCAGGGAACTGGCTACACCTTC. Translated, it gives CASKGQGTGYTF.